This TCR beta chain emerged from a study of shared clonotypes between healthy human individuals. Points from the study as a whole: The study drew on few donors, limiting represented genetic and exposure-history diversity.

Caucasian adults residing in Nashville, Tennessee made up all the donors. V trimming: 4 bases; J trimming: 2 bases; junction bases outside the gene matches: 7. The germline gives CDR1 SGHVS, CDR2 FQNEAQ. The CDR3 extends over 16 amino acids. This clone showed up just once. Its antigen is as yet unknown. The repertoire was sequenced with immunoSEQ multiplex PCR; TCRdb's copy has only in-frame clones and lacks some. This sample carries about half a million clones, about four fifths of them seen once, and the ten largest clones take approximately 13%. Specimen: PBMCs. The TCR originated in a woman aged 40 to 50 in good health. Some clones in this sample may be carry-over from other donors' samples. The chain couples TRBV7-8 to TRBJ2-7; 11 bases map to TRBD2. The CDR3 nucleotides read TGTGCCAGCAGCTGGGTGGGACTAGCGGCTACCTACGAGCAGTACTTC. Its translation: CASSWVGLAATYEQYF.